The 17 T cell receptor beta chains given below trace back to one sample, sequenced in a study of lymphopenia after photon versus proton radiotherapy. TCRdb keeps only in-frame clones here, not all; method: immunoSEQ multiplex PCR. The table records under 30,000 clones, approximately 88% of them present only once. The material was peripheral blood, obtained from a patient treated with proton-based radiotherapy. These receptors originate from a woman aged 55-75 years with cholangiocarcinoma. Some clones in this sample may be carry-over from other donors' samples.

The J gene is TRBJ2-7, the V gene TRBV11-2; D is unresolved. V lost 6 bases, J lost 4 bases, and 16 bases lay in between. This CDR3 region has 14 residues. CDR1 is SGHAT and CDR2 is FQNNGV in the germline V gene. DNA for the CDR3: TGTGCCAGCAGATCCATTCACGCCCCTTACGAGCAGTACTTC. Translation: CASRSIHAPYEQYF.

The gene calls are TRBV6-1 and TRBJ2-3, with D hard to call. Per the germline V gene, CDR1 is MNHNS and CDR2 is SASEGT. The CDR3 extends over 13 amino acids. The ends were cut back, 5 bases at V and 6 bases at J, with 12 bases in the middle. The CDR3 nucleotides are TGTGCCAGCAGTCCTTCTCTCCGGGATACGCAGTATTTT. Translated, it gives CASSPSLRDTQYF.

This chain joins TRBV6-6 and TRBJ2-7; a possible D gene is TRBD1 (6 bases). This CDR3 has 15 residues. Trimming took off 8 bases at V and 3 bases at J, with 20 bases between the two ends. In germline, CDR1 is MNHNY, CDR2 SVGAGI (reference sequence). The CDR3 nucleotides are TGTGCCAGCTGGCCGGGGCAGGACAGATTCTACGAGCAGTACTTC. Its translation: CASWPGQDRFYEQYF.

This clone was counted once. The chain joins TRBV11-3 to TRBJ2-5, with 7 bases matching TRBD1. CDR3 length equals 14 residues. CDR1 and CDR2 from the germline V gene are SGHNT and YENEEA. V dropped 1 base and J dropped 1; count of bases not matched to a gene: 0. The CDR3 here is CASSLGQGQETQYF. The CDR3 DNA reads TGTGCCAGCAGCTTAGGACAGGGCCAAGAGACCCAGTACTTC.

With respect to this clone: The sample holds other DNA sequences that translate to the same CDR3. J is TRBJ2-2 and V is TRBV9; D might be TRBD1 (6 bases). The CDR3 length is 19 residues. Germline V gene sequence: CDR1 SGDLS, CDR2 YYNGEE. Trimming shortened V by 2 bases and J by 1 base, and 21 bases separated the two germline ends. The CDR3 is CASSVRSGTQKVNTGELFF. CDR3 DNA sequence: TGTGCCAGCAGCGTTCGCTCCGGGACACAGAAAGTGAACACCGGGGAGCTGTTTTTT.

The gene calls are TRBV11-2 and TRBJ1-2; D call uncertain. V was clipped by 1 base and J by 1 base, with 13 bases between them. Per the germline V gene, CDR1 is SGHAT and CDR2 is FQNNGV. CDR3 length equals 16 residues. The CDR3 sequence: CASSLAGGRINYGYTF. CDR3 nucleotide sequence: TGTGCCAGCAGCTTAGCTGGTGGGCGGATTAACTATGGCTACACCTTC.

The sample holds one count of this clone. The chain is built from TRBV7-2 and TRBJ2-7; 15 bases agree with TRBD2. The CDR3 contains 15 residues. Germline CDR1 is SGHTA and CDR2 is FQGNSA. J lost 11 bases, V lost 5 bases, and 10 bases had no gene match. The CDR3 DNA reads TGTGCCAGCAGCCAAACCGGGACTAGCGGGGGGCGCGAGTACTTC. This gives the protein CASSQTGTSGGREYF. The whole variable domain, remainder taken from reference TRBV7-2 and TRBJ2-7, is GAGVSQSPSNKVTEKGKDVELRCDPISGHTALYWYRQSLGQGLEFLIYFQGNSAPDKSGLPSDRFSAERTGGSVSTLTIQRTQQEDSAVYLCASSQTGTSGGREYFGPGTRLTVT.

The chain recombines TRBV6-6 with TRBJ2-4, with 9 bases lining up with TRBD1. Germline assignment: CDR1 MNHNY and CDR2 SVGAGI (reference sequence). J was trimmed by 7 bases and V by 6 bases; bases with no gene match: 13. The CDR3 runs 16 residues. Written as DNA, the CDR3 is TGTGCCAGCAGGCCGAGCCACAGGGGGCGCGGCAACATTCAGTACTTC. Translated, it gives CASRPSHRGRGNIQYF.

The chain employs TRBV18 and TRBJ2-7; D possibly corresponds to TRBD1 (5 bases). CDR3 length equals 14 residues. From germline, CDR1 is KGHSH and CDR2 LQKENI. Trimming took off 5 bases at V and 0 bases at J, with 11 bases between the two ends. The chain's CDR3 is CASSVGVHSYEQYF. The CDR3 DNA is TGTGCCAGCTCAGTAGGGGTCCACTCCTACGAGCAGTACTTC.

V is TRBV6-5 and J is TRBJ1-1; D may be TRBD1 (6 bases). The length of the CDR3 is 14 residues. V was cut by 7 bases and J by 5 bases, with 17 bases left in between. CDR1 MNHEY and CDR2 SVGAGI come from the germline V gene. The DNA for the CDR3 is TGTGCCAGCACGCCCCTACAGGGAAGGACTGAAGCTTTCTTT. Amino acids: CASTPLQGRTEAFF.

J is TRBJ2-7 and V is TRBV25-1; TRBD1 or TRBD2 may be the D gene (6 bases each). Germline V lookup: CDR1 MGHDK, CDR2 SYGVNS. There are 11 residues in the CDR3. V was shortened by 6 bases and J by 6 bases, with 9 bases between the two germline ends. The CDR3 nucleotides are TGTGCCAGCAGGGGGGGCCCCGAGCAGTACTTC. Residues: CASRGGPEQYF.

The chain has TRBV7-3 and TRBJ2-7; D perhaps matches TRBD2 (6 bases). CDR3 length equals 13 residues. V lost 1 base to trimming and J lost 3 bases, with 7 bases between them. CDR1 and CDR2 (germline): SGHTA, FQGTGA. DNA of the CDR3: TGTGCCAGCAGCTTAAACGGGGGCTACGAGCAGTACTTC. This gives the protein CASSLNGGYEQYF. The full variable domain, rest sourced from reference TRBV7-3 and TRBJ2-7, is GAGVSQTPSNKVTEKGKYVELRCDPISGHTALYWYRQSLGQGPEFLIYFQGTGAADDSGLPNDRFFAVRPEGSVSTLKIQRTERGDSAVYLCASSLNGGYEQYFGPGTRLTVT.

CDR3 nucleotides: TGTGCCAGCAGCTTAGCAGGGAACACCGGGGAGCTGTTTTTT. This gives the protein CASSLAGNTGELFF. The V and J genes are TRBV7-2 and TRBJ2-2; no clear D gene. CDR1 is SGHTA and CDR2 is FQGNSA in the germline V gene. The CDR3 extends over 14 amino acids. Trimming took 0 bases from V and 1 from J, leaving 3 bases between them.

The J gene is TRBJ2-1, the V gene TRBV2; TRBD2 might be the D (5 bases). The germline V gene encodes CDR1 SNHLY and CDR2 FYNNEI. With 7 bases removed from V and 9 bases from J, the gap between germline ends came to 13 bases. This CDR3 region has 12 residues. The CDR3 DNA reads as TGTGCCAGCACCAATCCCGAGGGTGAGCAGTTCTTC. Encoded protein: CASTNPEGEQFF.

The chain joins TRBV9 to TRBJ2-1; 7 nucleotides match TRBD2. The CDR3 consists of 16 residues. Germline V gene sequence: CDR1 SGDLS, CDR2 YYNGEE. J lost 7 bases, V lost 3 bases, and 13 bases had no gene match. The CDR3 spells CASSEAAGASGNEQFF. The CDR3 DNA sequence: TGTGCCAGCAGCGAAGCGGCGGGAGCCTCTGGGAATGAGCAGTTCTTC.

The chain couples TRBV29-1 to TRBJ2-3, with 7 bases identical to TRBD2. The CDR3 totals 14 residues. Germline V gene sequence: CDR1 SQVTM, CDR2 ANQGSEA. Trimming cost V 7 bases and J 2 bases; bases outside gene matches: 9. The CDR3 sequence is CSATLADPTDTQYF. The DNA of the CDR3 is TGCAGCGCTACCCTAGCGGATCCCACAGATACGCAGTATTTT.

The chain recombines TRBV21-1 with TRBJ1-1; TRBD1 reflects the table's D call only, with no check against the DNA. TRBV21-1 is tagged as a pseudogene. The CDR3 consists of 14 residues. This CDR3 reads CASSPRQRNTEAFF. In DNA, the CDR3 is TGTGCCAGCAGCCCCCGACAGCGAAACACTGAAGCTTTCTTT.